Detailed here is one T cell receptor (beta chain). Its antigen is unknown. This sample was taken from a study of T cell responses to AZD1222 COVID-19 vaccine. Findings and limits, study-wide: Of the AZD1222 recipients, only six or seven were seropositive at baseline. Epitopes outside B.1.351 and B.1.1.7 mutated regions reportedly drew nearly half of spike TCRs. Vaccination with two AZD1222 doses was followed by a rise in Spike-specific TCR breadth and depth.

Sequencing used immunoSEQ multiplex PCR; TCRdb keeps in-frame clones, though not all of them. The sample yields 150,000 to 200,000 clones, roughly 90% seen once. Germline V gene data show CDR1 as ENHRY and CDR2 as SYGVKD. The junction had 10 bases not matched to a gene; V was cut back by 11 bases and J by 3 bases. The CDR3 spans 14 residues. The chain links TRBV10-3 to TRBJ1-1, with 9 bases aligning to TRBD1. This clonotype was sampled from an adult in good health. The input for sequencing was peripheral blood, taken on day 0 of AZD1222 vaccination. The CDR3 sequence: CAATGGAFDTEAFF. CDR3 bases: TGTGCCGCAACAGGGGGCGCGTTTGACACTGAAGCTTTCTTT.